One sample yielded the 26 T cell receptor beta chains listed below, sequenced in a study of cytomegalovirus exposure and HLA in healthy donors. The PCR ran on 60 Vbeta and 13 Jbeta primers. Generated by immunoSEQ multiplex PCR, the TCRdb table keeps only in-frame clones and is missing some. The sample comprises around 160,000 clones, roughly 80% of which are singletons, and approximately 2.1% rests with the top ten. Sequences were obtained from PBMCs. The source of these receptors is a man between 50 and 59 years old in good health and CMV-seropositive.

This chain connects TRBV4-1 to TRBJ1-1, with 9 nucleotides matching TRBD1. The junction had 10 bases not matched to a gene; V was cut back by 1 base and J by 1 base. Germline CDR1 is MGHRA and CDR2 is YSYEKL. The CDR3 totals 18 residues. The CDR3 nucleotides read TGCGCCAGCAGCCAAGCAAGGGTAAGGGGACAGGGGAACACTGAAGCTTTCTTT. Residues: CASSQARVRGQGNTEAFF.

This clone turned up a few times. The chain has TRBV7-9 and TRBJ1-3; TRBD1 might be the D (6 bases). Germline values: CDR1 SEHNR, CDR2 FQNEAQ (reference sequence). Trimming stripped 5 bases from V and 0 bases from J, with 8 bases between. The CDR3 has 14 amino acids. CDR3 sequence reads: CASSGDTSGNTIYF. In DNA, the CDR3 is TGTGCCAGCAGCGGGGACACCTCTGGAAACACCATATATTTT.

In DNA, the CDR3 is TGTGCCAGCAGTCATACAACAGGGGGGAGGGATACGCAGTATTTT. The encoded protein is CASSHTTGGRDTQYF. The chain recombines TRBV6-5 with TRBJ2-3; 8 positions agree with TRBD1. CDR1 is MNHEY and CDR2 is SVGAGI in the germline V gene. The CDR3 extends over 15 amino acids. The J segment lost 6 bases and the V segment lost 5 bases, leaving 10 bases of the junction unmatched.

The CDR3 sequence: CASKPLEYTDYGYTF. The CDR3 DNA is TGTGCCAGCAAACCCCTCGAGTATACCGACTATGGCTACACCTTC. The chain carries TRBV27 and TRBJ1-2; no firm D call. V was trimmed by 7 bases and J by 3 bases, leaving 18 bases between them. This CDR3 has 15 amino acids. CDR1 and CDR2 (germline): MNHEY, SMNVEV (reference sequence).

This chain joins TRBV19 and TRBJ1-3; D call uncertain. Germline CDR1 and CDR2: LNHDA and SQIVND (reference sequence). The CDR3 has 14 residues. Trimming stripped 3 bases from V and 2 bases from J, with 8 bases between. This CDR3 reads CASSMAGTGNTIYF. The CDR3 DNA is TGTGCCAGTAGTATGGCGGGGACTGGAAACACCATATATTTT.

The rearrangement links TRBV7-2 to TRBJ2-5; 9 bases line up with TRBD2. Trimming removed 0 bases from V and 3 bases from J; junction bases left unmatched: 2. Germline values: CDR1 SGHTA, CDR2 FQGNSA. The CDR3 covers 15 residues. For the CDR3, the DNA is TGTGCCAGCAGCTTAGCCGGGACTAGCAAAGAGACCCAGTACTTC. The encoded protein is CASSLAGTSKETQYF.

The table lists this clone with a few counts. V is TRBV28 and J is TRBJ2-6; 7 nucleotides match TRBD1. This CDR3 comprises 14 residues. The J segment lost 2 bases and the V segment lost 5 bases, leaving 0 bases of the junction unmatched. In germline, CDR1 is MDHEN, CDR2 SYDVKM. CDR3 nucleotides: TGTGCCAGCAGTGGGACAGCTGGGGCCAACGTCCTGACTTTC. It yields the protein CASSGTAGANVLTF.

V and J are TRBV7-3 and TRBJ2-5; 9 bases line up with TRBD1. The CDR3 contains 14 residues. Germline trimming cut 5 bases from V and 6 bases from J; bases unmatched to any gene: 7. The germline V gene encodes CDR1 SGHTA and CDR2 FQGTGA. The CDR3 DNA follows: TGTGCCAGCAGCACAGGGACAGGGATAAAGACCCAGTACTTC. It codes for CASSTGTGIKTQYF.

The V call is TRBV10-3, the J call TRBJ1-4, with 8 positions matching TRBD1. Trimming cost V 5 bases and J 2 bases; bases outside gene matches: 4. CDR1 and CDR2 from the germline V gene are ENHRY and SYGVKD. This CDR3 region has 15 residues. The CDR3: CAISRQGPTNEKLFF. The CDR3 region has the DNA TGTGCCATCAGTAGACAGGGGCCGACTAATGAAAAACTGTTTTTT.

V is TRBV5-4 and J is TRBJ1-3; 9 bases align to TRBD1. V trimming: 4 bases; J trimming: 2 bases; junction bases outside the gene matches: 4. CDR1 and CDR2 from the germline V gene are SGHNT and YYREEE (reference sequence). The CDR3 sequence is 15 residues long. DNA of the CDR3: TGTGCCAGCAGCCTACAGGGGGCACCTGGAAACACCATATATTTT. This gives the protein CASSLQGAPGNTIYF. Combining the CDR3 with reference TRBV5-4 and TRBJ1-3 gives the whole variable domain ETGVTQSPTHLIKTRGQQVTLRCSSQSGHNTVSWYQQALGQGPQFIFQYYREEENGRGNFPPRFSGLQFPNYSSELNVNALELDDSALYLCASSLQGAPGNTIYFGEGSWLTVV.

The chain couples TRBV9 to TRBJ1-2, with TRBD1 as a possible D gene (6 bases). CDR1 and CDR2 from the germline V gene are SGDLS and YYNGEE. V was pared by 7 bases and J by 8 bases, with 21 bases between. The CDR3 loop spans 14 amino acids. The CDR3 reads CASDGGGAEGGYTF. Here the CDR3 DNA reads TGTGCCAGCGACGGGGGGGGCGCAGAGGGCGGCTACACCTTC.

The gene calls are TRBV6-6 and TRBJ2-7; no reliable D call. The CDR3 sequence is 12 residues long. V shed 8 bases and J shed 1 base, with 9 bases lying between them. CDR1 and CDR2 (germline): MNHNY, SVGAGI (reference sequence). CDR3 sequence: CASASGSYEQYF. CDR3 nucleotides: TGTGCCAGCGCCTCGGGTTCCTACGAGCAGTACTTC.

The chain uses TRBV5-5 and TRBJ2-5; 11 nucleotides match TRBD1. The CDR3 runs 14 residues. Germline V gives CDR1 SGHKS, CDR2 YYEKEE (reference sequence). The J segment lost 3 bases and the V segment lost 5 bases, leaving 3 bases of the junction unmatched. This chain's CDR3 is CASSWTGGEETQYF. Here the CDR3 DNA reads TGTGCCAGCAGTTGGACAGGGGGCGAAGAGACCCAGTACTTC.

The CDR3 reads CASRRDSREQYF. The CDR3 region has the DNA TGTGCCAGTAGACGGGACAGCCGCGAGCAGTACTTC. The chain carries TRBV2 and TRBJ2-7, with TRBD1 identical over 7 bases. The CDR3 extends over 12 amino acids. V was clipped by 9 bases and J by 6 bases; unmatched bases: 8. CDR1 is SNHLY and CDR2 is FYNNEI in the germline V gene.

This clone has a handful of counts. The chain links TRBV6-1 to TRBJ1-4, with D hard to call. V lost 4 bases to trimming and J lost 0 bases, with 6 bases between them. CDR1 and CDR2 (germline): MNHNS, SASEGT. The CDR3 consists of 14 residues. The CDR3 spells CASSVQSTNEKLFF. The CDR3 DNA sequence: TGTGCCAGCAGTGTTCAATCAACTAATGAAAAACTGTTTTTT.

The chain couples TRBV27 to TRBJ1-2, with 7 nucleotides matching TRBD1. This CDR3 is built from 16 residues. V gave up 1 base and J gave up 8 bases; unmatched junction bases: 13. Germline CDR1 and CDR2: MNHEY and SMNVEV (reference sequence). The CDR3 protein is CASSLLSPMSGGGYTF. CDR3 nucleotides: TGTGCCAGCAGTTTATTATCCCCTATGTCAGGGGGAGGCTACACCTTC.

The chain couples TRBV18 to TRBJ1-3; 7 bases match TRBD1. CDR3 size: 16 residues. Germline assignment: CDR1 KGHSH and CDR2 LQKENI. Germline trimming cut 2 bases from V and 5 bases from J; bases unmatched to any gene: 9. The CDR3 DNA reads TGTGCCAGCTCACCATCTCCGGACAGGACGCGAAACACCATATATTTT. Its translation is CASSPSPDRTRNTIYF.

This clone is a singleton in its sample. The chain combines TRBV2 with TRBJ1-2, with D uncertain. V was pared by 6 bases and J by 4 bases, with 18 bases between. Germline CDR1 reads SNHLY; CDR2 reads FYNNEI. This CDR3 comprises 15 residues. CDR3 residues: CASRDGRPLVYGYTF. DNA of the CDR3: TGTGCCAGCAGGGATGGCAGGCCCCTCGTCTATGGCTACACCTTC.

This sequence joins TRBV29-1 and TRBJ1-4; the D is unclear. V gave up 6 bases and J gave up 1 base, with 9 bases separating them. This CDR3 has 13 residues. Germline CDR1 is SQVTM and CDR2 is ANQGSEA. The CDR3 region has the DNA TGCAGCGTCGAACGGAGAACTAATGAAAAACTGTTTTTT. It codes for CSVERRTNEKLFF.

The rearrangement joins TRBV28 to TRBJ2-5, with TRBD1 matching over 9 bases. The CDR3 spans 16 residues. V lost 6 bases, J lost 3 bases, and 11 bases stayed unmatched. CDR1 and CDR2 from the germline V gene are MDHEN and SYDVKM. As DNA, the CDR3 is TGTGCCAGCAGCTTCATCGGACAGGGGACAAAAGAGACCCAGTACTTC. This gives the protein CASSFIGQGTKETQYF.

This chain connects TRBV13 to TRBJ2-7; 10 bases match TRBD2. V lost 7 bases, J lost 2 bases, and 8 bases stayed unmatched. The CDR3 spans 15 residues. Germline V lookup: CDR1 PRHDT, CDR2 FYEKMQ (reference sequence). The CDR3 sequence is CASNPRTSGTYEQYF. In DNA, the CDR3 is TGTGCCAGCAACCCCCGGACTAGCGGAACCTACGAGCAGTACTTC.

This rearrangement joins TRBV30 to TRBJ1-2; 9 bases line up with TRBD1. The germline V gene encodes CDR1 GTSNPN and CDR2 SVGIG (reference sequence). The CDR3 length is 12 residues. V lost 5 bases and J lost 10; bases outside the gene matches: 8. In nucleotides, the CDR3 is TGTGCCTGGTCTACAGGGGGCGACGACTACACCTTC. Residues: CAWSTGGDDYTF.

J is TRBJ2-7 and V is TRBV7-2; the D gene is possibly TRBD1 (5 bases). CDR1 and CDR2 (germline): SGHTA, FQGNSA. The CDR3 covers 14 residues. Between the trimmed V and J ends, which lost 6 bases and 7 bases, there was a span of 19 bases. The CDR3 reads CASSRGDSAREQYF. CDR3 bases: TGTGCCAGCAGTCGTGGAGACAGCGCGCGAGAGCAGTACTTC.

The chain joins TRBV15 to TRBJ1-6, with D tentatively TRBD1 (5 bases). The germline CDR1 and CDR2 sequences are LNHNV and YYDKDF (reference sequence). V dropped 1 base and J dropped 9 bases, with 10 bases sitting between them. The length of the CDR3 is 14 residues. The CDR3 DNA reads as TGTGCCACCAGCAGAGTCAGGGCGGCTTCACCCCTCCACTTT. Residues: CATSRVRAASPLHF.

This chain connects TRBV5-6 to TRBJ2-3; 10 positions agree with TRBD2. With 3 bases clipped from V and 11 bases from J, the junction kept 9 bases outside the gene matches. CDR1 and CDR2 (germline): SGHDT, YYEEEE. The CDR3 totals 14 residues. The CDR3, as DNA: TGTGCCAGCAGCTACTACGATTCTAGCGGGGGGCAGTATTTT. Protein sequence: CASSYYDSSGGQYF.

The genes are TRBV10-3 and TRBJ1-6; 7 positions match TRBD1. The CDR3 consists of 13 residues. Germline V gene sequence: CDR1 ENHRY, CDR2 SYGVKD. The V gene end was trimmed by 6 bases and the J gene end by 8 bases; junction bases not matched to a gene: 4. CDR3 DNA sequence: TGTGCCATCAGGGGACAGACGGATTCACCCCTCCACTTT. It translates to CAIRGQTDSPLHF.